This T cell receptor beta chain was captured in a study of blood T cell repertoires in COVID-19 (dated by TCRdb to about 2020). Regarding the complete study: Collaborator samples came from the United States, Italy and Spain and covered acute and convalescent phases of COVID-19. Nearly every sample came with metadata listing a de-identified subject ID, COVID-19 status, age in years and sex. Deeply sampled blood TCRbeta repertoires from subjects exposed to, actively infected with, or recovered from COVID-19 were included in the dataset. The repertoires were released in a freely available public database meant as a resource for research on the immune response to SARS-CoV-2. HLA class I and class II types, where available, came from metadata supplied by the sample provider rather than from assay-based typing. The samples were drawn from two sources: the first 160 participants of the ongoing ImmuneRACE study, and fewer than 1,500 subjects contributed by 6 global collaborators. The material from the prospective study consisted of cDNA or gDNA derived from T cells, B-cell-depleted T cells, or PBMCs. Findings and caveats that apply to the study as a whole: How much clinical and demographic metadata was included differed by source and by participant, and the metadata was provided uncurated.

Each collaborating institution followed its own protocols to collect whole blood in K2EDTA tubes. Collaborator samples were shipped for TCRbeta analysis as frozen whole blood, isolated PBMCs, or DNA extracted from either sample type. The germline V and J ends show losses of 0 bases and 5 bases respectively, and no gene match explains 13 bases of the junction. Measured from the cysteine to the phenylalanine, the CDR3 is 18 residues long. Only the CDR3 region is kept as DNA, spanning 54 bases read in frame from base 1. CDR1 and CDR2, looked up from the germline V gene, are SNHLY and FYNNEI. As concerns this clone: Its target antigen remains unknown. One base away there is no much larger clone; base qualities are not given.

TCRbeta CDR3 regions were amplified from genomic DNA using the immunoSEQ Assay, a bias-controlled multiplex PCR. The paper's data handling went like this. Within the assay, amplification of reference gene primers was used to estimate how many nucleated cells each sample contained. To quantify the absolute abundance of each unique TCRbeta CDR3 rearrangement, sequence reads were collapsed and filtered. For each sample, productive Simpson clonality was calculated as the square root of Simpson's diversity index across productive rearrangements. This is the immuneACCESS table as TCRdb keeps it, with only in-frame sequences that have V and J called. A part of the clones is gone; compared with another copy, unresolved V genes explain less than half, and the rest is unexplained. The V and J calls and the clone size are those of that table, but D and trimming were determined from the DNA. The sample table lists 380,000 or so clones, 80% to 90% of them with a count of one. The top ten hold roughly 1.2% of the sample.

The TCR sequence derives from a man aged 40-55 years with acute or convalescent COVID-19. This sequence uses TRBV2 and TRBJ2-1, with 7 bases in between that match TRBD1. The sample comprised peripheral blood. The CDR3 reads as follows: CASSEAKNRGPWDNEQFF. The nucleotide sequence reads as follows: TGTGCCAGCAGTGAAGCTAAGAACAGGGGCCCTTGGGACAATGAGCAGTTCTTC.